The 26 T cell receptor beta chains listed next were all sequenced from one sample in a study of human T cells and chemical hapten exposure. As to time point: patch test 1, 2 weeks after DPC sensitization. Specified treatment: therapeutic diphenylcyclopropenone sensitization with weekly scalp DPC. TCRdb used MiXCR to reprocess the RACE reads, holding one entry per CDR3 protein. The data hold 370,000 or so distinct CDR3 sequences, with approximately 5% observed a single time. This sample comprised whole blood, obtained in connection with sensitization to the hapten diphenylcyclopropenone (DPC). These receptors were taken from a woman in her forties or fifties with alopecia areata. Some clones in this sample may be carry-over from other donors' samples.

This clonotype was detected only a few times. The CDR3 sequence: CASSPAGTQYF. Written as DNA, the CDR3 is TGTGCCAGCAGCCCTGCAGGGACCCAGTACTTC. The chain recombines TRBV12-3 or TRBV12-4 with TRBJ2-5; the D is unclear. The CDR3 sequence is 11 residues long. V dropped 6 bases and J dropped 7 bases, with 9 bases sitting between them.

Many counts were recorded for this clonotype. The chain combines TRBV4-1 with TRBJ2-2; weak D call: TRBD2 (6 bases). The CDR3 runs 17 residues. V was clipped by 2 bases and J by 6 bases, with 19 bases between them. CDR1 is MGHRA, CDR2 YSYEKL, per germline. The CDR3 DNA sequence: TGCGCCAGCAGCCAAATAGCCCGGGGGTTCTCGGCCGGGGAGCTGTTTTTT. Protein product: CASSQIARGFSAGELFF.

The chain combines TRBV18 with TRBJ2-3; 11 bases match TRBD2. Trimming cost V 2 bases and J 4 bases; bases outside gene matches: 5. Germline-derived CDR1 and CDR2 are KGHSH and LQKENI. The length of the CDR3 is 16 residues. Here the CDR3 reads CASSPKLAGGPDTQYF. The CDR3 DNA is TGTGCCAGCTCACCAAAGCTAGCGGGAGGCCCAGATACGCAGTATTTT.

A word on this clonotype: Just one base apart from a much larger clone, this may be a read error. The rearrangement uses TRBV7-2 and TRBJ2-5; D is undetermined. The CDR3 totals 13 residues. The germline V gene has CDR1 SGHTA and CDR2 FQGNSA. The CDR3 coding sequence is TGTGCCAGCAGCTTATTTAGCCTAGAGATCCAGTACTTC. Encoded protein: CASSLFSLEIQYF.

Many counts were recorded for this clonotype. The CDR3 loop is CASSGGTGPTSGRRADTQYF. The CDR3 DNA is TGTGCCAGCAGTGGGGGGACGGGACCGACTAGCGGGAGAAGGGCAGATACGCAGTATTTT. The chain couples TRBV25-1 to TRBJ2-3, with 12 positions matching TRBD2. The trim removed 4 bases at V and 4 bases at J, leaving 18 bases unmatched. Germline V gene data show CDR1 as MGHDK and CDR2 as SYGVNS. The CDR3 is 20 amino acids.

This clonotype was counted ten times or more. V and J are TRBV6-5 and TRBJ2-2; no definite D call. The ends were cut back, 5 bases at V and 5 bases at J, with 15 bases in the middle. Germline values: CDR1 MNHEY, CDR2 SVGAGI. The CDR3 sequence is 15 residues long. The CDR3 is CASSLYDKTTGELFF. The CDR3 nucleotides are TGTGCCAGCAGTCTGTACGACAAGACGACCGGGGAGCTGTTTTTT.

This clonotype showed up just a few times. This CDR3 reads CASSQGNSETQYF. The DNA of the CDR3 is TGTGCCAGCAGCCAAGGGAACTCGGAGACCCAGTACTTC. The V gene is TRBV4-2, the J gene TRBJ2-5; D not resolved. The CDR3 extends over 13 amino acids. Germline V gene data show CDR1 as LGHNA and CDR2 as YNFKEQ. The V and J ends lost 1 base and 5 bases respectively, with 8 bases between them.

This clonotype appeared many times. The rearrangement links TRBV6-2 or TRBV6-3 to TRBJ2-3; tentatively, D is TRBD1 (5 bases). There are 15 residues in the CDR3. CDR1 and CDR2 (germline): MNHEY, SVGEGT. V gave up 0 bases and J gave up 2 bases, with 9 bases separating them. CDR3 sequence: CASSYSDKITDTQYF. The DNA of the CDR3 is TGTGCCAGCAGTTACTCGGACAAAATCACAGATACGCAGTATTTT.

This clonotype showed up many times. J is TRBJ2-6 and V is TRBV29-1, with unresolved D. This CDR3 comprises 12 residues. V was cut by 7 bases and J by 0 bases, with 4 bases left in between. From germline, CDR1 is SQVTM and CDR2 ANQGSEA. As DNA, the CDR3 is TGCAGCGCAGACTCTGGGGCCAACGTCCTGACTTTC. It translates to CSADSGANVLTF. Full variable domain (rest looked up from reference TRBV29-1 and TRBJ2-6): SAVISQKPSRDICQRGTSLTIQCQVDSQVTMMFWYRQQPGQSLTLIATANQGSEATYESGFVIDKFPISRPNLTFSTLTVSNMSPEDSSIYLCSADSGANVLTFGAGSRLTVL.

The table lists this clonotype with many counts. The chain joins TRBV12-3 or TRBV12-4 to TRBJ2-2, with D unresolved. Trimming stripped 2 bases from V and 5 bases from J, with 6 bases between. The length of the CDR3 is 13 residues. CDR3 bases: TGTGCCAGCAGTTTATCAGTAACCGGGGAGCTGTTTTTT. This encodes CASSLSVTGELFF.

Of note for this clonotype: Relative to the germline gene, one junction end is altered; a read error may explain this. The J gene is TRBJ2-7, the V gene TRBV7-8, with TRBD2 identical over 10 bases. This CDR3 region has 14 residues. Germline assignment: CDR1 SGHVS and CDR2 FQNEAQ. The CDR3 DNA reads TGTGCCGGCAGCCCCCTGGCCGGGACTAGCGTGCAGTACTTC. Translated: CAGSPLAGTSVQYF.

This clonotype has more than one count but fewer than ten. The V gene is TRBV6-6, the J gene TRBJ2-3, with D uncertain. V shed 2 bases and J shed 5 bases, with 11 bases lying between them. The CDR3 spans 14 residues. Germline assignment: CDR1 MNHNY and CDR2 SVGAGI (reference sequence). The CDR3 here is CASSYKMMGDTQYF. For the CDR3, the DNA is TGTGCCAGCAGTTACAAGATGATGGGAGATACGCAGTATTTT.

The sample holds many counts of this clonotype. The rearrangement links TRBV7-9 to TRBJ1-1, with no clear D. V gave up 3 bases and J gave up 5 bases, with 7 bases separating them. From germline, CDR1 is SEHNR and CDR2 FQNEAQ (reference sequence). The CDR3 runs to 12 residues. The CDR3 here is CASSFGPTEAFF. CDR3 DNA: TGTGCCAGCAGCTTCGGCCCGACTGAAGCTTTCTTT. The full variable domain, rest sourced from reference TRBV7-9 and TRBJ1-1, is DTGVSQNPRHKITKRGQNVTFRCDPISEHNRLYWYRQTLGQGPEFLTYFQNEAQLEKSRLLSDRFSAERPKGSFSTLEIQRTEQGDSAMYLCASSFGPTEAFFGQGTRLTVV.

This clonotype has ten or more counts. This chain uses TRBV3-1 with TRBJ1-6, with 9 bases matching TRBD1. Germline V gives CDR1 LGHDT, CDR2 YNNKEL (reference sequence). There are 15 residues in the CDR3. V gave up 6 bases and J gave up 3 bases; unmatched junction bases: 3. Written as DNA, the CDR3 is TGTGCCAGCAGTTTGGGACAGGGCTATAATTCACCCCTCCACTTT. Its protein is CASSLGQGYNSPLHF.

This chain joins TRBV13 and TRBJ2-3; TRBD2 matches 8 bases. CDR3 length equals 14 residues. CDR1 is PRHDT and CDR2 is FYEKMQ in the germline V gene (reference sequence). J was trimmed by 8 bases and V by 2 bases; bases with no gene match: 6. The CDR3 DNA is TGTGCCAGCAGCTTACGGGGGGGCCTTGCTACGCAGTATTTT. Translating gives CASSLRGGLATQYF.

V gene TRBV7-9 combines with J gene TRBJ1-3; D not certain. Germline V gene lookup returns CDR1 SEHNR and CDR2 FQNEAQ (reference sequence). This CDR3 comprises 14 residues. V was shortened by 2 bases and J by 3 bases, with 8 bases between the two germline ends. The CDR3 protein is CASSLQSIGNTIYF. DNA for the CDR3: TGTGCCAGCAGCTTACAATCTATTGGAAACACCATATATTTT.

This clonotype was picked up a small number of times. The DNA is omitted, as the CDR3 cannot be located on it reliably, and the CDR3 follows TCRdb's listing. V is TRBV12-2 and J is TRBJ2-3; TRBD1, the table's D call, was not compared with the DNA. TRBV12-2 is tagged as a pseudogene. The CDR3 length equals 14 residues, ends included. Here the CDR3 reads CASRVGQGADTQYF.

The chain recombines TRBV11-2 with TRBJ2-1; TRBD1 matches 12 bases. The V segment lost 5 bases and the J segment 7 bases; nucleotides outside the gene matches: 9. The germline CDR1 and CDR2 sequences are SGHAT and FQNNGV. The CDR3 has 16 amino acids. CDR3 in amino acids: CASSPLGQGARNEQFF. CDR3 sequence (DNA): TGTGCCAGCAGCCCTCTGGGACAGGGGGCTCGGAATGAGCAGTTCTTC.

The gene calls are TRBV10-3 and TRBJ2-2; D gene ambiguous. This CDR3 comprises 11 residues. Germline-derived CDR1 and CDR2 are ENHRY and SYGVKD. V dropped 2 bases and J dropped 5 bases, with 0 bases sitting between them. This CDR3 is CAISETGELFF. The CDR3, as DNA: TGTGCCATCAGTGAGACCGGGGAGCTGTTTTTT.

This clonotype came up a few times. The J gene is TRBJ1-1, the V gene TRBV6-5; maybe TRBD1 (5 bases). Germline V lookup: CDR1 MNHEY, CDR2 SVGAGI. The CDR3 loop spans 14 amino acids. Trimming took 6 bases from V and 1 from J, leaving 12 bases between them. CDR3 in DNA: TGTGCCAGCAGATGGGGGGGTAGGAACACTGAAGCTTTCTTT. Translated, it gives CASRWGGRNTEAFF.

This clonotype showed up many times. The chain couples TRBV7-9 to TRBJ1-2; 8 bases are a match to TRBD1. J was trimmed by 4 bases and V by 4 bases; bases with no gene match: 5. Germline CDR1 is SEHNR and CDR2 is FQNEAQ (reference sequence). The CDR3 is 14 amino acids. The CDR3 DNA sequence: TGTGCCAGCAGCTCAACAGGGGGAAGCTATGGCTACACCTTC. Its protein product is CASSSTGGSYGYTF.

In its sample, this clonotype was seen many times. The V and J genes are TRBV6-2 or TRBV6-3 and TRBJ2-2; tentative D call: TRBD2 (5 bases). Trimming took 2 bases from V and 8 from J, leaving 12 bases between them. The germline V gene encodes CDR1 MNHEY and CDR2 SVGEGT. The CDR3 covers 14 residues. The CDR3 reads CASSYRPGMGELFF. In DNA form, the CDR3 reads TGTGCCAGCAGTTACCGTCCGGGAATGGGGGAGCTGTTTTTT.

The V call is TRBV11-2, the J call TRBJ1-2, with D maybe TRBD1 (6 bases). The CDR3 extends over 15 amino acids. The germline CDR1 and CDR2 sequences are SGHAT and FQNNGV. Trimming took 5 bases from V and 8 from J, leaving 21 bases between them. The CDR3 reads CASSPIQGRLQGYTF. The CDR3 bases are TGTGCCAGCAGCCCGATACAGGGTAGGCTCCAAGGCTACACCTTC.

This clonotype was seen at least ten times. The V gene is TRBV13, the J gene TRBJ2-1; no clear D. CDR3 length equals 16 residues. Germline V CDR1 and CDR2: PRHDT, FYEKMQ (reference sequence). Trimming pared 4 bases from V and 0 bases from J, leaving 13 bases between. The CDR3 bases are TGTGCCAGCAGCTCCGACTTGTCCTCCTCCTACAATGAGCAGTTCTTC. Its translation is CASSSDLSSSYNEQFF.

The chain recombines TRBV15 with TRBJ2-3; D is ambiguous. Germline values: CDR1 LNHNV, CDR2 YYDKDF (reference sequence). Between the trimmed V and J ends, which lost 3 bases and 0 bases, there was a span of 16 bases. This CDR3 contains 17 residues. CDR3 sequence reads: CATSSGGNRPSTDTQYF. The CDR3 DNA follows: TGTGCCACCAGCAGCGGCGGAAATCGACCTAGCACAGATACGCAGTATTTT.

This clonotype showed up just a few times. This sequence joins TRBV5-1 and TRBJ1-2; 9 nucleotides align to TRBD1. CDR1 and CDR2 from the germline V gene are SGHRS and YFSETQ. With 1 base clipped from V and 6 bases from J, the junction kept 7 bases outside the gene matches. The CDR3 extends over 15 amino acids. The DNA for the CDR3 is TGCGCCAGCAGCTTGACAGGGGGCGCGAGTAATGGCTACACCTTC. Translated, it gives CASSLTGGASNGYTF.